This is a list of T cell receptor beta chains from one sample in a study of control samples from healthy donors and cancer patients. Libraries were prepared by immunoSEQ multiplex PCR; TCRdb keeps only in-frame clonotypes and omits some of them. This repertoire shows some 71,000 clones, around 92% found once; its top ten account for 15% to 20%. The specimen was PBMCs. Receptor source: a man between 60 and 75 years old with lung cancer. Each CDR3 is given with its conserved first and last residue. Clone size is not always given. Where it is, it says once, few, many or a class for expanded clones.

TRBJ2-7 | TRBV12-3/TRBV12-4 | - | CASRVSPMPEQYF
TRBJ2-1 | TRBV11-3 | - | CASSSDPGSGPEFF
TRBJ2-3 | TRBV12-3/TRBV12-4 | once | CASRFSSTDTQYF
TRBJ1-5 | TRBV7-3 | - | CASSPGTGGNQPQHF
TRBJ2-2 | TRBV12-3/TRBV12-4 | - | CASSLRGPGELFF
TRBJ1-1 | TRBV5-1 | - | CASSRWVSNTEAFF
TRBJ2-3 | TRBV21-1 | - | CASSKWNHSFSF
TRBJ2-1 | TRBV10-1 | - | CASSGVPHPYNEQFF
TRBJ1-1 | TRBV18 | once | CASSQSPGTGAWNTEAFF
TRBJ2-5 | TRBV5-6 | once | CASSFRGDETQYF
TRBJ1-5 | TRBV12-5 | - | CASGLVSGGNQPQHF
TRBJ1-1 | TRBV9 | - | CASSVTTGVRAEAFF
TRBJ1-1 | TRBV5-1 | - | CASSLRTGGGDTEAFF
TRBJ1-2 | TRBV7-2 | - | CASSLGPSPYGYTF
TRBJ1-2 | TRBV2 | - | CANQRGGDYGYTF
TRBJ2-5 | TRBV24-1 | - | CATSDNDRVGETQYF
TRBJ2-2 | TRBV5-5 | - | CASSDAGQGARIGELFF
TRBJ2-3 | TRBV9 | - | CASNTGTDTQYF
TRBJ2-1 | TRBV27 | - | CASSQGQMYNEQFF
TRBJ2-5 | TRBV5-6 | - | CASKLVSQETQYF
TRBJ1-3 | TRBV5-1 | - | CASSLEIISSGNTIYF
TRBJ2-1 | TRBV5-1 | - | CASSLRTSGGVGEQFF
TRBJ2-1 | TRBV3-1/TRBV3-2 | - | CASSQAFPLAATYNEQFF
TRBJ1-5 | TRBV5-1 | - | CASSTRRGAAGGSNQPQHF
TRBJ2-5 | TRBV5-1 | - | CASSWTGDVETQYF
TRBJ1-5 | TRBV30 | few | CAWRRDEGQPQHF
TRBJ1-5 | TRBV6-2/TRBV6-3 | - | CASSYSDNQPQHF
TRBJ1-5 | TRBV11-3 | few | CASSPDRDQPQHF
TRBJ1-1 | TRBV7-9 | - | CASSPPGGTEAFF
TRBJ1-5 | TRBV5-8 | - | CASSNQGAKEQPQHF
TRBJ1-4 | TRBV18 | - | CASSESGASNEKLFF
TRBJ1-2 | TRBV2 | - | CASSGGNYGYTF
TRBJ2-1 | TRBV6-4 | - | CASSDPPRGEQFF
TRBJ1-6 | TRBV7-2 | once | CASSLIRGNSPLHF
TRBJ2-7 | TRBV24-1 | - | CATSDLSGAGYEQYF
TRBJ2-3 | TRBV23-1 | few | CASSQPTWWPRTDTQYF
TRBJ1-2 | TRBV4-1 | - | CASSQDGSRRSYTF
TRBJ2-1 | TRBV11-3 | - | CASSANPGQSTNEQFF
TRBJ2-2 | TRBV6-5 | - | CASSYLQNTGELFF
TRBJ1-2 | TRBV5-6 | - | CASSLGSGTVYGYTF
TRBJ1-1 | TRBV30 | - | CAWSFPGVRNTEAFF
TRBJ2-1 | TRBV9 | - | CASSARGVRRFF
TRBJ1-6 | TRBV6-5 | - | CASSYSTPYNSPLHF
TRBJ2-1 | TRBV5-1 | - | CASSPNSQGSYNEQFF
TRBJ2-7 | TRBV29-1 | - | CSVARGQGEQYF